Shown below are 15 T cell receptor beta chains from a single sample sequenced in a study of shared clonotypes between healthy human individuals. Cells designated naive CD8 were CD45RO-negative and were positively selected for CCR7, with terminally differentiated effector memory CD45RA+ cells excluded. TCRdb's copy holds only in-frame clones and misses some; the assay was immunoSEQ multiplex PCR. The top ten clones hold under 0.3% of a sample with hundreds of thousands of clones, about 97% of them seen once. The sample consisted of naive CD8+ T cells sorted from blood. The receptor set was obtained from a man under 40 in good health.

This chain joins TRBV27 and TRBJ2-7; D might be TRBD1 (6 bases). The CDR3 is made up of 13 amino acids. The V gene's germline CDR1 is MNHEY and CDR2 SMNVEV (reference sequence). The ends were cut back, 8 bases at V and 0 bases at J, with 11 bases in the middle. CDR3 sequence: CASGGGLSYEQYF. The CDR3 DNA reads as TGTGCCAGCGGGGGCGGTCTCTCCTACGAGCAGTACTTC.

The V call is TRBV29-1, the J call TRBJ2-2, with D unclear. The CDR3 extends over 11 amino acids. The germline CDR1 and CDR2 sequences are SQVTM and ANQGSEA. Trimming left V 2 bases short and J 4 bases short, with 2 bases between. CDR3 amino acids: CSVESTGELFF. In DNA form, the CDR3 reads TGCAGCGTTGAATCCACCGGGGAGCTGTTTTTT.

The gene calls are TRBV2 and TRBJ1-1, with D possibly matching TRBD1 (6 bases). The germline CDR1 and CDR2 sequences are SNHLY and FYNNEI. The V end lost 6 bases, the J end lost 0 bases, and 20 bases lay between the germline ends. This CDR3 is built from 17 residues. The CDR3 is CASRVSTGLQVNTEAFF. The CDR3 DNA reads as TGTGCCAGCAGGGTCTCTACAGGGTTGCAGGTGAACACTGAAGCTTTCTTT.

This chain links TRBV5-4 with TRBJ2-5, with D possibly being TRBD2 (6 bases). Germline assignment: CDR1 SGHNT and CDR2 YYREEE (reference sequence). CDR3 length: 15 amino acids. The V end was cut by 1 base, the J end by 2 bases, with 12 bases between. CDR3: CASSLWDSPQETQYF. The CDR3, as DNA: TGTGCCAGCAGCTTGTGGGACTCTCCACAAGAGACCCAGTACTTC.

This chain connects TRBV7-9 to TRBJ2-1; the D gene is possibly TRBD2 (6 bases). Germline CDR1 is SEHNR and CDR2 is FQNEAQ (reference sequence). The CDR3 extends over 15 amino acids. The V end was cut by 0 bases, the J end by 1 base, with 7 bases between. This chain's CDR3 is CASSLAGTSYNEQFF. Written as DNA, the CDR3 is TGTGCCAGCAGCTTAGCCGGGACTTCCTACAATGAGCAGTTCTTC.

The chain recombines TRBV5-1 with TRBJ2-5, with 8 nucleotides matching TRBD1. Germline CDR1 SGHRS, CDR2 YFSETQ. This CDR3 contains 14 residues. The junction had 6 bases not matched to a gene; V was cut back by 6 bases and J by 2 bases. Here the CDR3 DNA reads TGCGCCAGCAAGCAGGGGGCTATTCAAGAGACCCAGTACTTC. This gives the protein CASKQGAIQETQYF.

V usage is TRBV19 and J usage is TRBJ2-7; 10 nucleotides align to TRBD1. The V gene end was trimmed by 5 bases and the J gene end by 3 bases; junction bases not matched to a gene: 4. Germline values: CDR1 LNHDA, CDR2 SQIVND (reference sequence). This CDR3 spans 14 amino acids. The CDR3 protein is CASSLGTGVYEQYF. CDR3 nucleotides: TGTGCCAGTAGTCTCGGGACAGGGGTCTACGAGCAGTACTTC.

The V call is TRBV15, the J call TRBJ2-7; D may be TRBD1 (5 bases). This CDR3 spans 14 amino acids. The V and J ends lost 2 bases and 4 bases respectively, with 12 bases between them. CDR1 and CDR2 from the germline V gene are LNHNV and YYDKDF (reference sequence). DNA for the CDR3: TGTGCCACCAGCAGAACCGATCAGGGTTACGAGCAGTACTTC. This gives the protein CATSRTDQGYEQYF.

V gene TRBV19 combines with J gene TRBJ1-5; D is unclear. V was pared by 5 bases and J by 2 bases, with 13 bases between. The CDR3 totals 15 residues. The germline V gene has CDR1 LNHDA and CDR2 SQIVND (reference sequence). The CDR3 reads CASSVATGGNQPQHF. As DNA, the CDR3 is TGTGCCAGTAGTGTCGCGACCGGGGGCAATCAGCCCCAGCATTTT.

The chain uses TRBV27 and TRBJ2-1, with 7 bases fitting TRBD2. The CDR3 has 15 amino acids. Germline V CDR1 and CDR2: MNHEY, SMNVEV (reference sequence). After removal of 6 bases from V and 1 base from J, the junction contained 6 bases not matched to a gene. Here the CDR3 DNA reads TGTGCCAGCAGGCAGGGCGGGAGTTCCTACAATGAGCAGTTCTTC. Translated, it gives CASRQGGSSYNEQFF.

J is TRBJ1-1 and V is TRBV27; D not certain. Germline V lookup: CDR1 MNHEY, CDR2 SMNVEV (reference sequence). This CDR3 region has 14 residues. The V gene lost 6 bases and the J gene lost 0 bases, with 11 bases spanning the gap. CDR3 loop: CASSGRNMNTEAFF. In DNA, the CDR3 is TGTGCCAGCAGCGGCCGGAACATGAACACTGAAGCTTTCTTT.

The rearrangement joins TRBV7-8 to TRBJ2-1; no definite D call. V was shortened by 5 bases and J by 8 bases, with 22 bases between the two germline ends. This CDR3 comprises 16 residues. Germline CDR1 SGHVS, CDR2 FQNEAQ. The CDR3 nucleotides are TGTGCCAGCAGCCCAATAGAAAGCCCCCTCCGGGATGAGCAGTTCTTC. It is translated as CASSPIESPLRDEQFF.

The chain links TRBV29-1 to TRBJ2-1, with D maybe TRBD2 (6 bases). Trimming took off 4 bases at V and 0 bases at J, with 10 bases between the two ends. CDR1 is SQVTM and CDR2 is ANQGSEA in the germline V gene. The CDR3 runs to 14 residues. The CDR3 reads CSVGAGSSYNEQFF. The CDR3 bases are TGCAGCGTTGGAGCGGGCAGCTCCTACAATGAGCAGTTCTTC.

This chain links TRBV11-2 with TRBJ1-2, with D uncertain. The CDR3 spans 16 residues. Germline assignment: CDR1 SGHAT and CDR2 FQNNGV. The V gene lost 0 bases and the J gene lost 0 bases, with 11 bases spanning the gap. Written as DNA, the CDR3 is TGTGCCAGCAGCTTAGATGCTGGGGAGGCTAACTATGGCTACACCTTC. Its translation: CASSLDAGEANYGYTF.

The gene calls are TRBV9 and TRBJ2-5, with 7 bases lining up with TRBD2. CDR3 length: 15 residues. Germline V gene data show CDR1 as SGDLS and CDR2 as YYNGEE. J gave up 4 bases and V 0 bases, and 6 bases lay outside the gene matches. The CDR3 loop reads CASSVGGSNGETQYF. CDR3 nucleotides: TGTGCCAGCAGCGTAGGCGGGAGCAATGGAGAGACCCAGTACTTC.